This T cell receptor beta chain was recorded in a study of tumor-infiltrating lymphocytes in primary liver carcinoma. Study-level information: Sample yields of productive TCRbeta reads, ranging from roughly 3.5 to 7.13 million, were similar across tissue types. Overall study findings and caveats: Significantly larger top-250-clone fractions were found in tumors than in blood (p = 0.039).

Joint extraction of RNA and DNA used about 17-31 mg of bulk tissue that was unsorted. Primary liver carcinoma in the patients was surgically resected. Over 80% viable tumor cells were present in every tumor sample. The CDR3 is 15 amino acids. The V gene lost 3 bases and the J gene lost 17 bases, with 25 bases spanning the gap. Per germline, CDR1 MNHNY and CDR2 SVGAGI (reference sequence). Researchers generated TCR beta cDNA from about 500 ng of total RNA, relying on a constant-region primer. Slightly modified ARM-PCR served as the procedure for the TCR beta libraries. These libraries came from three rounds of nested multiplex PCR. In the first two PCR rounds, TRBV1-TRBV30 forward primers were paired with a C-beta reverse primer, and each round lasted around 10 cycles. MiXCR, applied by TCRdb to the multiplex PCR reads, yields one record per CDR3 protein. The repertoire consists of around 25,000 distinct CDR3 sequences, with 60% to 85% occurring once and the leading ten covering under 55%.

Turning to this clonotype: Its antigen remains unidentified.

Input material: liver tumor tissue from sampling region 3. The subset: tumor region T3, left-lateral pole. This receptor was identified in a man aged 35-49 years with primary liver carcinoma and hepatitis B virus infection. J is TRBJ1-4 and V is TRBV6-6; D remains unclear. Written as DNA, the CDR3 is TGTGCCAGCAGTTATTGGGCAGCGCGGAATGAAATACTCTTTTTT. Amino acids: CASSYWAARNEILFF.